This paragraph reports one TCR beta chain. Its antigen is not identified. This specimen belongs to a study of OX40 agonist ivuxolimab in advanced cancers. Profiling relied on immunoSEQ multiplex PCR, and the TCRdb table lists in-frame clones only, not all of them. The sample includes 65,000 or so clones, roughly 84% of them seen just once. Points from the study as a whole: Also present in some nonresponders was a low level of normalized T-cell clonal expansion.

The sequencing here drew on CD4+ or CD8+ T cells sorted from blood, taken in a trial of the OX40 agonist ivuxolimab. The TCR comes from an adult with an advanced solid tumor such as melanoma, head and neck, liver or kidney cancer.

CDR3: CASSSYSGRALETQYF. The CDR3 bases are TGTGCCAGCAGCTCCTACAGCGGGAGGGCCTTGGAGACCCAGTACTTC. This rearrangement joins TRBV9 to TRBJ2-5; 10 nucleotides match TRBD2. This CDR3 is 16 amino acids long. The J segment lost 5 bases and the V segment lost 4 bases, leaving 11 bases of the junction unmatched. Germline CDR1 is SGDLS and CDR2 is YYNGEE.